The rows below give T cell receptor beta chains drawn from one sample of a study of read filtering for tumor transcriptome and immune sequencing. TCRdb re-called the reads through MiXCR, storing one row per CDR3 protein. The sample holds more than 35,000 distinct CDR3 sequences, roughly 15% seen once. The sequenced sample was a population of CD138-negative cells sorted from bone marrow. These TCRs come from a donor at least 40 years old with multiple myeloma. Each CDR3 is given with its conserved first and last residue. D genes are given only for firm matches. Size is stated for part of the rows, as once, few or many counts, or as a class when the clone is expanded.

j_call clone_size d_call v_call cdr3_aa cdr3_nt
TRBJ2-7 many TRBD1 TRBV19 CASSIRTGEVYEQYF TGTGCCAGTAGTATAAGGACAGGGGAAGTCTACGAGCAGTACTTC
TRBJ1-1 many NA TRBV5-6 CASSLLDTEAFF TGTGCCAGCAGCTTGTTAGACACTGAAGCTTTCTTT
TRBJ1-1 many TRBD1 TRBV12-3/TRBV12-4 CASSLVTGGSEAFF TGTGCCAGCAGTTTAGTGACAGGGGGTTCTGAAGCTTTCTTT
TRBJ1-5 many NA TRBV12-3/TRBV12-4 CASSWDRDQPQHF TGTGCCAGCAGTTGGGACCGTGATCAGCCCCAGCATTTT
TRBJ2-1 many NA TRBV29-1 CSVARGADEQFF TGCAGCGTTGCCCGGGGGGCAGATGAGCAGTTCTTC
TRBJ2-1 NA NA TRBV28 CAATEEGLGANEQFF TGTGCCGCCACAGAGGAGGGCCTAGGAGCCAATGAGCAGTTCTTC
TRBJ2-1 NA TRBD2 TRBV2 CASSDGGALDEQFF TGTGCCAGCAGTGACGGGGGGGCATTGGATGAGCAGTTCTTC
TRBJ2-6 many TRBD1 TRBV5-5 CASSHLQGAGANVLTF TGTGCCAGCAGCCATCTACAGGGGGCCGGGGCCAACGTCCTGACTTTC
TRBJ2-7 many NA TRBV5-1 CASSRGWDEQYF TGCGCCAGCAGCCGAGGGTGGGACGAGCAGTACTTC
TRBJ2-3 NA NA TRBV9 CASSVGLGPGDTQYF TGTGCCAGCAGCGTAGGTTTAGGACCAGGAGATACGCAGTATTTT
TRBJ2-6 many TRBD1 TRBV7-9 CASSPWSRTGSDSGANVLTF TGTGCCAGCAGCCCCTGGAGTCGGACAGGATCCGACTCTGGGGCCAACGTCCTGACTTTC
TRBJ2-3 many NA TRBV7-2 CASGRMWSDTQYF TGTGCCAGCGGCCGGATGTGGTCAGATACGCAGTATTTT
TRBJ1-1 NA TRBD1 TRBV7-9 CASSQGEADTEAFF TGTGCCAGCAGCCAGGGGGAGGCGGACACTGAAGCTTTCTTT
TRBJ1-4 many NA TRBV30 CAWKKELNEKLFF TGTGCCTGGAAAAAGGAGCTGAATGAAAAACTGTTTTTT
TRBJ1-1 few TRBD1 TRBV3-1 CASSQKGAGGLTEALF TGTGCCAGCAGCCAAAAGGGGGCAGGGGGCTTGACTGAAGCTCTCTTT
TRBJ2-2 many TRBD2 TRBV5-1 CASSLAASGVYGTGELFF TGCGCCAGCAGCTTGGCTGCTAGCGGGGTCTATGGCACCGGGGAGCTGTTTTTT
TRBJ2-1 few TRBD1 TRBV4-1 CASSNRQGVSYNEQFF TGCGCCAGCAGCAATCGACAGGGGGTGTCTTACAATGAGCAGTTCTTC
TRBJ2-1 many NA TRBV6-2/TRBV6-3 CASSYMRNEQFF TGTGCCAGCAGTTACATGAGGAATGAGCAGTTCTTC
TRBJ2-1 many NA TRBV5-5 CASSSRDGENSYNEQFF TGTGCCAGCAGCTCCCGGGACGGAGAAAACTCCTACAATGAGCAGTTCTTC
TRBJ1-4 many NA TRBV29-1 CSVTQGPNNEKLFF TGCAGCGTTACCCAGGGTCCTAACAATGAAAAACTGTTTTTT
TRBJ2-2 NA TRBD2 TRBV5-5 CASSPPGAGGSNTGELFF TGTGCCAGCAGCCCCCCCGGGGCGGGGGGGTCGAACACCGGGGAGCTGTTTTTT
TRBJ1-1 many NA TRBV10-3 CAIRKSNTGLNTEAFF TGTGCCATCAGGAAAAGTAATACAGGACTGAACACTGAAGCTTTCTTT
TRBJ2-5 many NA TRBV11-2 CASSLAQVETQYF TGTGCCAGCAGCTTAGCACAGGTGGAGACCCAGTACTTC